These T cell receptor beta chains were read from a single sample in a study of OX40 agonist ivuxolimab in advanced cancers. TCRdb's table, derived via immunoSEQ multiplex PCR, lists solely in-frame clones and lacks some. The data show around 69,000 clones, about nine tenths seen once. This specimen was CD4+ or CD8+ T cells sorted from blood, taken in a trial of the OX40 agonist ivuxolimab. These receptor sequences come from an adult with an advanced solid tumor such as melanoma, head and neck, liver or kidney cancer. CDR3s include the opening cysteine and the closing phenylalanine or tryptophan. D genes are given only for firm matches. Clone size is given for some rows only: seen once, a few or many times, or a class if the clone is expanded.

CDR3 DNA: TGTGCCAGCAGCTTAGTCGGGGGCGGGGGGCAGCAGCCCCAGCATTTT; CDR3 protein: CASSLVGGGGQQPQHF; D gene: NA; V gene: TRBV7-2; clone size: NA; J gene: TRBJ1-5
CDR3 DNA: TGTGCCAGCAGTGAGATCTTCACCGGGGAGCTGTTTTTT; CDR3 protein: CASSEIFTGELFF; D gene: NA; V gene: TRBV5-6; clone size: NA; J gene: TRBJ2-2
CDR3 DNA: TGTGCCAGCAGCTTAGGGACAGGTCGGAGTGAAAAACTGTTTTTT; CDR3 protein: CASSLGTGRSEKLFF; D gene: TRBD1; V gene: TRBV7-6; clone size: NA; J gene: TRBJ1-4
CDR3 DNA: TGTGCCAGTAGTGGGGGAGGGGGGACTAGCGGGAGGTTCTACAATGAGCAGTTCTTC; CDR3 protein: CASSGGGGTSGRFYNEQFF; D gene: TRBD2; V gene: TRBV19; clone size: NA; J gene: TRBJ2-1
CDR3 DNA: TGTGCCAGCAGCCCCCCGGGAACAGATACGCAGTATTTT; CDR3 protein: CASSPPGTDTQYF; D gene: NA; V gene: TRBV7-3; clone size: NA; J gene: TRBJ2-3
CDR3 DNA: TGTGCCAGCAGCTTAGGCACCTCTGGAAACACCATATATTTT; CDR3 protein: CASSLGTSGNTIYF; D gene: NA; V gene: TRBV11-2; clone size: NA; J gene: TRBJ1-3
CDR3 DNA: TGCAGCGTTGAGGGTGAGAAGGGCTCCTCCTACGAGCAGTACTTC; CDR3 protein: CSVEGEKGSSYEQYF; D gene: NA; V gene: TRBV29-1; clone size: NA; J gene: TRBJ2-7
CDR3 DNA: TGCGCCAGCAGCTTGCCCGGGGATGAGCAGTTCTTC; CDR3 protein: CASSLPGDEQFF; D gene: NA; V gene: TRBV5-1; clone size: few; J gene: TRBJ2-1
CDR3 DNA: TGCAGCGCGACCAGGACCGTTCCGAATGAAAAACTGTTTTTT; CDR3 protein: CSATRTVPNEKLFF; D gene: NA; V gene: TRBV29-1; clone size: NA; J gene: TRBJ1-4
CDR3 DNA: TGTGCTACCGGACACAGGGGGGAATTCTATGGCTACACCTTC; CDR3 protein: CATGHRGEFYGYTF; D gene: TRBD1; V gene: TRBV12-5; clone size: NA; J gene: TRBJ1-2
CDR3 DNA: TGCGCCAGCAGCTTGGCGGGAGCGACCTACGAGCAGTACTTC; CDR3 protein: CASSLAGATYEQYF; D gene: NA; V gene: TRBV5-1; clone size: few; J gene: TRBJ2-7
CDR3 DNA: TGTGCCAGCAGTCCCGCTAGCGGATCCTACGAGCAGTACTTC; CDR3 protein: CASSPASGSYEQYF; D gene: TRBD2; V gene: TRBV28; clone size: NA; J gene: TRBJ2-7
CDR3 DNA: TGTGCCAGTACCCGGATGGCGACTACTAGCACAGATACGCAGTATTTT; CDR3 protein: CASTRMATTSTDTQYF; D gene: NA; V gene: TRBV19; clone size: NA; J gene: TRBJ2-3
CDR3 DNA: TGTGCCAGCAGCTTAGGGAGTGGCACTGAAGCTTTCTTT; CDR3 protein: CASSLGSGTEAFF; D gene: NA; V gene: TRBV7-3; clone size: NA; J gene: TRBJ1-1
CDR3 DNA: TGTGCCAGCAGTGGCTCGGGCGGGGGCACCGGGGAGCTGTTTTTT; CDR3 protein: CASSGSGGGTGELFF; D gene: TRBD2; V gene: TRBV6-5; clone size: NA; J gene: TRBJ2-2
CDR3 DNA: TGTGCCAGCAAGGTAGCGGGGGGCTCGAACACCGGGGAGCTGTTTTTT; CDR3 protein: CASKVAGGSNTGELFF; D gene: TRBD2; V gene: TRBV28; clone size: NA; J gene: TRBJ2-2
CDR3 DNA: TGTGCCAGCAGGTACCAGTACGAGCAGTACTTC; CDR3 protein: CASRYQYEQYF; D gene: NA; V gene: TRBV27; clone size: NA; J gene: TRBJ2-7
CDR3 DNA: TGTGCCAGCAGCTTAGCCTCGGCCGGAGAGCTGTTTTTT; CDR3 protein: CASSLASAGELFF; D gene: NA; V gene: TRBV7-9; clone size: few; J gene: TRBJ2-2
CDR3 DNA: TGTGCCAGCAGTTTCTTACCGGGACAGGGAAATGAAAAACTGTTTTTT; CDR3 protein: CASSFLPGQGNEKLFF; D gene: TRBD1; V gene: TRBV6-5; clone size: NA; J gene: TRBJ1-4
CDR3 DNA: TGTGCCAGCAGTCCCCACGGGGGTGCGGGACCCTCCTACAATGAGCAGTTCTTC; CDR3 protein: CASSPHGGAGPSYNEQFF; D gene: NA; V gene: TRBV27; clone size: once; J gene: TRBJ2-1
CDR3 DNA: TGTGCCAGCGGGTGGCAGGGGGCTAACGAGCAGTACTTC; CDR3 protein: CASGWQGANEQYF; D gene: TRBD1; V gene: TRBV28; clone size: few; J gene: TRBJ2-7
CDR3 DNA: TGTGCCAGCAGTCTTATAGCCAGCTCCTACGAGCAGTACTTC; CDR3 protein: CASSLIASSYEQYF; D gene: NA; V gene: TRBV28; clone size: once; J gene: TRBJ2-7
CDR3 DNA: TGTGCCAGCATCCATGGCAGGGAGGCCGGGGAGCTGTTTTTT; CDR3 protein: CASIHGREAGELFF; D gene: NA; V gene: TRBV2; clone size: NA; J gene: TRBJ2-2
CDR3 DNA: TGTGCCAGCAGTCAAGCAACAGGGGGTTACTACGAGCAGTACTTC; CDR3 protein: CASSQATGGYYEQYF; D gene: TRBD1; V gene: TRBV27; clone size: few; J gene: TRBJ2-7
CDR3 DNA: TGTGCCATCAAAAACTCTGGAAACACCATATATTTT; CDR3 protein: CAIKNSGNTIYF; D gene: NA; V gene: TRBV10-3; clone size: once; J gene: TRBJ1-3
CDR3 DNA: TGTGCCAGCAGGGAGGGAGGGACTAGCGCAGAGACCCAGTACTTC; CDR3 protein: CASREGGTSAETQYF; D gene: TRBD2; V gene: TRBV2; clone size: once; J gene: TRBJ2-5
CDR3 DNA: TGTGCAATCAGTGATGGTGCGTATAGCAATCAGCCCCAGCATTTT; CDR3 protein: CAISDGAYSNQPQHF; D gene: NA; V gene: TRBV10-3; clone size: NA; J gene: TRBJ1-5
CDR3 DNA: TGTGCCAGCAGCCTTGCCGGGACAGGGGGCAGTACAACTAATGAAAAACTGTTTTTT; CDR3 protein: CASSLAGTGGSTTNEKLFF; D gene: TRBD1; V gene: TRBV5-4; clone size: NA; J gene: TRBJ1-4
CDR3 DNA: TGTGCCTTGCGGGAGCAGTTCTTC; CDR3 protein: CALREQFF; D gene: NA; V gene: TRBV30; clone size: NA; J gene: TRBJ2-1
CDR3 DNA: TGTGCCAGCAGCCACGGCCCGGGACAGAAATTACCCCAGCATTTT; CDR3 protein: CASSHGPGQKLPQHF; D gene: TRBD1; V gene: TRBV4-2; clone size: NA; J gene: TRBJ1-5
CDR3 DNA: TGTGCCAGTAGTATCTCGCTGAAACGGAACTACGAGCAGTACTTC; CDR3 protein: CASSISLKRNYEQYF; D gene: NA; V gene: TRBV19; clone size: NA; J gene: TRBJ2-7
CDR3 DNA: TGTGCCAGTATGAATCAGGGGGGAGGCTACGAGCAGTACTTC; CDR3 protein: CASMNQGGGYEQYF; D gene: NA; V gene: TRBV19; clone size: NA; J gene: TRBJ2-7
CDR3 DNA: TGTGCCTGGAACGGAGGGAATGGTATCAATCAGCCCCAGCATTTT; CDR3 protein: CAWNGGNGINQPQHF; D gene: NA; V gene: TRBV30; clone size: few; J gene: TRBJ1-5
CDR3 DNA: TGTGCCAGCAGTAAAATGCCGGGACTAGCGGGAGGACACACCGGGGAGCTGTTTTTT; CDR3 protein: CASSKMPGLAGGHTGELFF; D gene: TRBD2; V gene: TRBV27; clone size: once; J gene: TRBJ2-2
CDR3 DNA: TGCGCCAGCAGCCAAGTTCCCACAGAAGCCTACAATGAGCAGTTCTTC; CDR3 protein: CASSQVPTEAYNEQFF; D gene: NA; V gene: TRBV4-3; clone size: NA; J gene: TRBJ2-1
CDR3 DNA: TGTGCCAGCAGCCTTAGCTCCTACGAGCAGTGCTTC; CDR3 protein: CASSLSSYEQCF; D gene: NA; V gene: TRBV5-5; clone size: NA; J gene: TRBJ2-7
CDR3 DNA: TGTGCCAGCAGCTTAGCCCCTAGCTCCAGATCCTACGAGCAGTACTTC; CDR3 protein: CASSLAPSSRSYEQYF; D gene: NA; V gene: TRBV11-3; clone size: few; J gene: TRBJ2-7
CDR3 DNA: TGTGCCAGCAGTCCTAGCGGGAGCACAGATACGCAGTATTTT; CDR3 protein: CASSPSGSTDTQYF; D gene: TRBD2; V gene: TRBV2; clone size: NA; J gene: TRBJ2-3
CDR3 DNA: TGTGCCAGCAGTTATAAGGGACAGGGCTTTTCACCCCTCCACTTT; CDR3 protein: CASSYKGQGFSPLHF; D gene: TRBD1; V gene: TRBV6-5; clone size: NA; J gene: TRBJ1-6
CDR3 DNA: TGTGCCAGCAGCAGGACAGGGGGGTACACTGAAGCTTTCTTT; CDR3 protein: CASSRTGGYTEAFF; D gene: TRBD1; V gene: TRBV7-2; clone size: NA; J gene: TRBJ1-1
CDR3 DNA: TGTGCCAGTAGTCTGTGGACTAGCAGAGACGGGGAGCTGTTTTTT; CDR3 protein: CASSLWTSRDGELFF; D gene: TRBD2; V gene: TRBV19; clone size: NA; J gene: TRBJ2-2
CDR3 DNA: TGTGCCAGCAGCCCCCAGGGGGCTGGAACCTCCTACGAGCAGTACTTC; CDR3 protein: CASSPQGAGTSYEQYF; D gene: TRBD1; V gene: TRBV7-8; clone size: NA; J gene: TRBJ2-7
CDR3 DNA: TGTGCCAGCAGCTCCCTGACAGGGGGCACCGGGGAGCTGTTTTTT; CDR3 protein: CASSSLTGGTGELFF; D gene: TRBD1; V gene: TRBV11-2; clone size: few; J gene: TRBJ2-2